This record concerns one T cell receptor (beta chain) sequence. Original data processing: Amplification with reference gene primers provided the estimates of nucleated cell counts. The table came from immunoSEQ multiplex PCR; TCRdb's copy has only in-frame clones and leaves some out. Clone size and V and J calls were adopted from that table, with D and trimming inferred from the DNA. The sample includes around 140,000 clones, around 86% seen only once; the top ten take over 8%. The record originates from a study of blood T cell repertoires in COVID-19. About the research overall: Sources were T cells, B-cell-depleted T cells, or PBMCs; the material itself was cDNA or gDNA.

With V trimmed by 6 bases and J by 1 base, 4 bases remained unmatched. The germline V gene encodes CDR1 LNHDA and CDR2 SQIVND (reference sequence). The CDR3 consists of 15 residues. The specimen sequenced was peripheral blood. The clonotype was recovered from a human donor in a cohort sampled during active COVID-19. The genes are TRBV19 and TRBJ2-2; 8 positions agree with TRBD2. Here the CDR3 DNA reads TGTGCCAGTAGCGGGAGGGCCGTGAACACCGGGGAGCTGTTTTTT. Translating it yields CASSGRAVNTGELFF.